This T cell receptor beta chain appears in the sequencing data of a study of siplizumab effects on memory and regulatory T cells. Only in-frame clones appear in the TCRdb table, and some are missing; sequencing was by immunoSEQ multiplex PCR. The table has 70,000 to 100,000 clones, 93% seen once; the top ten hold under 8.5%. The CDR3 sequence is 14 residues long. The germline gives CDR1 SGHVT, CDR2 SQSDAQ. The V and J ends lost 4 bases and 3 bases respectively, with 12 bases between them. The clonotype comes from a human donor in good health. Input material: CD8+ T cells sorted from blood. This sequence joins TRBV7-4 and TRBJ1-2; the D is unclear. The CDR3 region is CASSSITEDYGYTF. The CDR3 coding sequence is TGTGCCAGCAGCTCGATAACAGAAGACTATGGCTACACCTTC.